This T cell receptor (beta chain) was captured by sequencing in a study of T cells expressing NK-cell markers. Overall study: Repertoires of TCR beta were obtained from T cells sorted as CD3+CD56+NKG2C+, CD3+CD56+NKG2C- and CD3+CD56-NKG2C+. Findings and limits, study-wide: The contribution of dominant NKG2C+ clonotypes to CD8+ T cells in six donors was roughly 1.0-7.5%. Similarly, these clonotypes led the CD3+CD56-NKG2C+ fraction as well in a handful of donors.

To note about this clonotype: Its antigen is still unknown.

From germline, CDR1 is LGHDT and CDR2 YNNKEL (reference sequence). The CDR3 spans 14 residues. In generating TCR beta cDNA, 5'RACE template switching with UMIs was used. TCRdb reprocessed the 5' RACE reads and stores each CDR3 protein as one record, lacking DNA. This repertoire comprises about 390,000 distinct CDR3 sequences; its ten largest clones make up roughly a tenth. This TCR came from a woman in her fifties or sixties in good health. Material: blood T cells: a sorted CD56 or NKG2C T cell subset, CD4+ or CD8+ T cells, or bulk PBMC T cells (not recorded which). The J gene is TRBJ1-5, the V gene TRBV3-1. Here the CDR3 reads CASSLWSSNQPQHF.